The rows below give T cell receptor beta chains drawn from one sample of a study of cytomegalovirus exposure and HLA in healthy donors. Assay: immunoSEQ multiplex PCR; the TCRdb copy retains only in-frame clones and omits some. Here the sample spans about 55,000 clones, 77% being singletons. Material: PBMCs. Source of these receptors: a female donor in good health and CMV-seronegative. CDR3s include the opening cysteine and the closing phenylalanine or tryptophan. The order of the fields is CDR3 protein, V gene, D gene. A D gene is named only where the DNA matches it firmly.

CDR3aa: CASGGPTDTQYF; v_gene: TRBV7-9; d_gene: NA
CDR3aa: CASSYGDRATEAFF; v_gene: TRBV6-5; d_gene: TRBD1
CDR3aa: CASSLAGKGADTQYF; v_gene: TRBV5-1; d_gene: NA
CDR3aa: CASSALVGGSTDTQYF; v_gene: TRBV9; d_gene: TRBD2
CDR3aa: CASSPYRDNYNEQFF; v_gene: TRBV18; d_gene: NA
CDR3aa: CASSPTQGNGYTF; v_gene: TRBV2; d_gene: TRBD1
CDR3aa: CASRTGGNTGELFF; v_gene: TRBV6-5; d_gene: TRBD1
CDR3aa: CASSITQGHQHF; v_gene: TRBV19; d_gene: NA
CDR3aa: CASSLTGTRISYEQYF; v_gene: TRBV27; d_gene: NA
CDR3aa: CASSPGQGGETQYF; v_gene: TRBV18; d_gene: TRBD1
CDR3aa: CATSGTVQETQYF; v_gene: TRBV6-5; d_gene: TRBD1
CDR3aa: CAWGQGGHYGYTF; v_gene: TRBV30; d_gene: TRBD1
CDR3aa: CASSCLAVYEQYF; v_gene: TRBV10-1; d_gene: NA
CDR3aa: CASSQESQGVYEQYF; v_gene: TRBV4-3; d_gene: TRBD1
CDR3aa: CASSAVTGGGQPQHF; v_gene: TRBV28; d_gene: TRBD1
CDR3aa: CASSVSVYEQYF; v_gene: TRBV6-1; d_gene: NA
CDR3aa: CASSLAVGGLTDTQYF; v_gene: TRBV7-2; d_gene: NA
CDR3aa: CAISAEGSKETQYF; v_gene: TRBV10-3; d_gene: NA
CDR3aa: CASSSKPHPSYEQYF; v_gene: TRBV6-5; d_gene: NA
CDR3aa: CASSYGTAGPYEQYF; v_gene: TRBV6-5; d_gene: NA
CDR3aa: CASSVRSWGGAGEQYF; v_gene: TRBV25-1; d_gene: NA
CDR3aa: CASSPGGQGYGYTF; v_gene: TRBV5-1; d_gene: NA
CDR3aa: CASSEYSVAGYTF; v_gene: TRBV25-1; d_gene: NA
CDR3aa: CATSGRLAGTENEQFF; v_gene: TRBV15; d_gene: TRBD2
CDR3aa: CASSHSTSGWETQYF; v_gene: TRBV4-1; d_gene: TRBD2
CDR3aa: CASSLAGQGRYEQYF; v_gene: TRBV7-8; d_gene: NA
CDR3aa: CASSYYPGSDYGYTF; v_gene: TRBV6-5; d_gene: NA